The source of this TCR beta chain is a study of cytomegalovirus exposure and HLA in healthy donors. Germline V gene sequence: CDR1 SGHRS, CDR2 YFSETQ. The length of the CDR3 is 18 residues. Only in-frame clones appear in the TCRdb table, and some are missing; sequencing was by immunoSEQ multiplex PCR. The table has under 50,000 clones, 93% seen once; the top ten hold around 2.1%. This clone appeared a single time. The junction and the germline gene differ at one end; a read error may be behind it. The specimen was PBMCs. The rearrangement links TRBV5-1 to TRBJ2-1; D may be TRBD1 (6 bases). The clonotype was recovered from a woman aged 18 to 35 in good health and CMV-seronegative. CDR3 in amino acids: CASFPTPAGAKLYTEQFF. For the CDR3, the DNA is TGCGCCAGCTTTCCCACTCCGGCAGGGGCGAAGCTTTACACTGAGCAGTTCTTC.